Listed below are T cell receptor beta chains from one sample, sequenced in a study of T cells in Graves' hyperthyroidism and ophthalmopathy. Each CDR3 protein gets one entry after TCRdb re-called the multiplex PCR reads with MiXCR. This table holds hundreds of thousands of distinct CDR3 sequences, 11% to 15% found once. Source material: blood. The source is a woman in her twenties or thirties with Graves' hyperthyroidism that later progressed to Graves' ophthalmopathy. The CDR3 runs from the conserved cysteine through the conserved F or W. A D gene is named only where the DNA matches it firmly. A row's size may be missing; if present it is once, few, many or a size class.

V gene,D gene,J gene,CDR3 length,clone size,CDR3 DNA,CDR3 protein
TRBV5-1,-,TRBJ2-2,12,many,TGCGCCAGCAGCTTGTGGGCCGGGGAGCTGTTTTTT,CASSLWAGELFF
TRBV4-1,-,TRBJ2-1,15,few,TGCGCCAGCAGCCAAGGGGCGGGCTCTTACAATGAGCAGTTCTTC,CASSQGAGSYNEQFF
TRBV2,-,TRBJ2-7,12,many,TGTGCCAGCATCAGGGAGTACTACGAGCAGTACTTC,CASIREYYEQYF
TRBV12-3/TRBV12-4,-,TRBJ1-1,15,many,TGTGCCAGCAGACCCGAGGGCGTCGGGGACACTGAAGCTTTCTTT,CASRPEGVGDTEAFF
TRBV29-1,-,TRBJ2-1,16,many,TGCAGCGTTGAAGGGACGAAGTGGGAGCGCTCGAATGAGCAGTTCTTC,CSVEGTKWERSNEQFF
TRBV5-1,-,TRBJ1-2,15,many,TGCGCCAGCAGCTTGTCACAGGGAAGCGGCTATGGCTACACCTTC,CASSLSQGSGYGYTF
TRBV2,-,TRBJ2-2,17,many,TGTGCCAGCAGCGTCCCCCCCCAGAATACGAACACCGGGGAGCTGTTTTTT,CASSVPPQNTNTGELFF
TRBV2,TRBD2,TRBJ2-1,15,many,TGTGCCAGCGTATGGGGACTAGCGGGAGTATATGAGCAGTTCTTC,CASVWGLAGVYEQFF
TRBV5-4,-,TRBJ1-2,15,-,TGTGCCAGCAGCTTGGATGACGGGTTGAAGGATGGCTACACCTTC,CASSLDDGLKDGYTF
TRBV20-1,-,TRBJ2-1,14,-,TGCAGTGCTATCCGGGGCTTAACCTACAATGAGCAGTTCTTC,CSAIRGLTYNEQFF
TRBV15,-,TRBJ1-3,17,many,TGTGCCACCAGCAGAGAAACGTCAGGAAATTCTGGAAACACCATATATTTT,CATSRETSGNSGNTIYF
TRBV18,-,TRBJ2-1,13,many,TGTGCCAGCTCACCACCCTGGAACAATGAGCAGTTCTTC,CASSPPWNNEQFF
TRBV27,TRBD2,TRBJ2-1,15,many,TGTGCCAGCAGTTTTAGCGGGAGTAGGGACAATGAGCAGTTCTTC,CASSFSGSRDNEQFF
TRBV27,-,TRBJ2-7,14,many,TGTGCCAGCAGTTTTTCGGAGGCTTCCTACGAGCAGTACTTC,CASSFSEASYEQYF
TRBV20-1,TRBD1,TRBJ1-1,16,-,TGCAGTGCTAGAGTGACCCAGGACAGGGGGAACACTGAAGCTTTCTTT,CSARVTQDRGNTEAFF
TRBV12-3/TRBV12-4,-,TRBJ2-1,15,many,TGTGCCAGCAGTTTCAGGGGGAGGGCCGGAAATGAGCAGTTCTTC,CASSFRGRAGNEQFF
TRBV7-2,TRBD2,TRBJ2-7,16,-,TGTGCCAGCAGCCCCCCAACTAGCGGGAGCTCCTACGAGCAGTACTTC,CASSPPTSGSSYEQYF
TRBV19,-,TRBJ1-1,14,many,TGTGCCAGTAGATCCCAGGGCTATAACACTGAAGCTTTCTTT,CASRSQGYNTEAFF
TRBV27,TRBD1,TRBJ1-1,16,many,TGTGCCAGCTCACAGGGACAGGGGGCACGTCTCACTGAAGCTTTCTTT,CASSQGQGARLTEAFF
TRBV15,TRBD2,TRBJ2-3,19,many,TGTGCCACCAGCAGAGCCGTGACTAGCGGGAGCTCTCGCACAGATACGCAGTATTTT,CATSRAVTSGSSRTDTQYF
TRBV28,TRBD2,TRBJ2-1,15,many,TGTGCCAGCAGTTTAGAACTAGCGGGAGTAGGGGAGCAGTTCTTC,CASSLELAGVGEQFF
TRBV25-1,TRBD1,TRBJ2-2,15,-,TGTGCCAGCAGTGGAAGACAGGGTCCAACCGGGGAGCTGTTTTTT,CASSGRQGPTGELFF
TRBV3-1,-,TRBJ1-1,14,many,TGTGCCAGCAGCCAGCGACAGCAGAACACTGAAGCTTTCTTT,CASSQRQQNTEAFF
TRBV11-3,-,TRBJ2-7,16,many,TGTGCCAGCAGCTTAGGTCCCGGGAGAGACCTCTACGAGCAGTACTTC,CASSLGPGRDLYEQYF
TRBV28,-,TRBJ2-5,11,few,TGTGCCAGCAGCACCGATAGTAGGTGGTACTTC,CASSTDSRWYF
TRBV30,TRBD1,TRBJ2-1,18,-,TGTGCCTGGAGTGCGAGGTCAACCGGGACAGGGTCATACAATGAGCAGTTCTTC,CAWSARSTGTGSYNEQFF
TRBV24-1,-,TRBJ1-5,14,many,TGTGCCACCAGCGGGGACCTCGGCAATCAGCCCCAGCATTTT,CATSGDLGNQPQHF
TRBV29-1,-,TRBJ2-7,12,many,TGCAGCGTTGATATCCCCCCCTACGAGCAGTACTTC,CSVDIPPYEQYF
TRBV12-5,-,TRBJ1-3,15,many,TGTGCTAGTGGTGCCGGGACCACTGCTGGAAACACCATATATTTT,CASGAGTTAGNTIYF
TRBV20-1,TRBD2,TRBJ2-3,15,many,TGCAGTGTCCTGGGACTAGCGGGAACGCGGGATACGCAGTATTTT,CSVLGLAGTRDTQYF
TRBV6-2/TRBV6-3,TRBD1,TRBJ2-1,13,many,TGTGCCAGCAGCCGGGACAGTCGCAATGAGCAGTTCTTC,CASSRDSRNEQFF
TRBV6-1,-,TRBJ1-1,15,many,TGTGCCAGCACCCCTTTAGGGACTTCGGACACTGAAGCTTTCTTT,CASTPLGTSDTEAFF
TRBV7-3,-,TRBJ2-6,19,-,TGTGCCAGCAGCTTATTAAGCGAGACAGGCGGCTCTGGGGCCAACGTCCTGACTTTC,CASSLLSETGGSGANVLTF
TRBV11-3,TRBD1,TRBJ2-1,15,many,TGTGCCAGCAGCTTCCCTCCCGACAGGGTCGATGAGCAGTTCTTC,CASSFPPDRVDEQFF
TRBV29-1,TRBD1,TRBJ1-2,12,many,TGCAGCGTTTTTGGGACAGTTTATGGCTACACCTTC,CSVFGTVYGYTF